This T cell receptor beta chain stems from a study of regulatory T cells in long-lasting Graves disease. About the research overall: Newly diagnosed Graves' patients took antithyroid drugs under 3 months.

Time point here: newly diagnosed GD, antithyroid drugs for less than 3 months. RNA isolated from PBMCs was used to make the TCR library. The CDR3 is 12 amino acids. The germline V gene has CDR1 SGHRS and CDR2 YFSETQ. The TCR beta library used iRepertoire HTBI primers with Arm-PCR amplification of CDR3. TCRdb itself ran the multiplex PCR reads through MiXCR, one entry per CDR3 protein. The sample lists 400,000 to 450,000 distinct CDR3 sequences; about 15% were seen once. This sample was also put to use in a study of T cells in Graves' hyperthyroidism and ophthalmopathy. Per that paper: The hyperthyroidism patients had all been newly diagnosed, and their disease duration was under 2 months. Their ages ranged from 18 to 65 years. HTBI primers were employed in a first-round RT-PCR of the TCR CDR3.

The source was peripheral blood mononuclear cells (PBMCs), collected at new diagnosis, from a patient treated with antithyroid drugs. The TCR sequence derives from a woman aged 25-40 years with Graves disease. The genes are TRBV5-1 and TRBJ2-3, with D possibly being TRBD1 (6 bases). Near its end, the DNA agrees better with TRBJ1-1, so the J call may be wrong. For the CDR3, the DNA is TGCGCCAGCAGCTTCGGACAGCAAGAAGCTTTCTTT. Translated: CASSFGQQEAFF.